This T cell receptor beta chain was found in a study of beta chain features in type 1 diabetes. General study findings and limits: Possibly, sequencing cDNA over-represented cells that had high TCR expression levels.

Every isolated RNA sample was fully reverse transcribed, so sequencing captured expressed TCRB transcripts. The data were produced by immunoSEQ multiplex PCR, yet TCRdb's version contains in-frame clones alone and is incomplete. The sample records around 430,000 clones, approximately 30% being singletons. The table lists this clone with a few counts. Its antigen is unidentified. V was clipped by 3 bases and J by 0 bases, with 3 bases between them. The CDR3 loop spans 14 amino acids. Per germline, CDR1 ENHRY and CDR2 SYGVKD. The TCR comes from a man aged 18 to 30 in good health. The chain employs TRBV10-3 and TRBJ2-6; D gene ambiguous. Specimen: naive CD4+ T cells from blood. As DNA, the CDR3 is TGTGCCATCAGTGACGGCTCTGGGGCCAACGTCCTGACTTTC. This encodes CAISDGSGANVLTF.